The rows below give T cell receptor beta chains drawn from one sample of a study of T-cell reconstitution after alpha-beta-depleted transplantation in children. MiXCR, run by TCRdb on the PCR reads, gives a single entry per CDR3 protein. The sample shows nearly 250,000 distinct CDR3 sequences, roughly 8% of them seen only once. Material: PBMCs, mostly from graft donor cells, obtained 180 days after TCRalphabeta/CD19-depleted stem cell transplant. The receptor set was obtained from a male patient younger than 18 who had a stem cell transplant for acute lymphoblastic leukemia, so the T cells may come from the graft donor. The CDR3 runs from the conserved cysteine through the conserved F or W. The D gene is left open where the match is weak. Clone size is not always given. Where it is, it says once, few, many or a class for expanded clones.

V gene,clone size,J gene,D gene,CDR3 DNA,CDR3 protein
TRBV12-3/TRBV12-4,many,TRBJ2-7,NA,TGTGCCAGCAGTTTGGACCGGTCCGGGGGCGAGCAGTACTTC,CASSLDRSGGEQYF
TRBV20-1,many,TRBJ1-3,NA,TGCAGTGCTAGAGATCCAGGGACTGGAAACACCATATATTTT,CSARDPGTGNTIYF
TRBV20-1,NA,TRBJ2-7,NA,TGCAGTGCTAGAGCCCCCGACGACAGGGCGGTAGCGGCCTTCCACGAGCAGTACTTC,CSARAPDDRAVAAFHEQYF
TRBV12-3/TRBV12-4,many,TRBJ2-3,NA,TGTGCCAGCAGTCCGGTGGGACCTAGCACAGATACGCAGTATTTT,CASSPVGPSTDTQYF
TRBV5-6,NA,TRBJ2-3,TRBD2,TGTGCCAGCAGCCGCCTTCTAGCGGGGGGCCCCGATACGCAGTATTTT,CASSRLLAGGPDTQYF
TRBV7-6,many,TRBJ2-7,TRBD1,TGTGCCAGCAGCTCGTGGACAGGGGGCCACGAGCAGTACTTC,CASSSWTGGHEQYF
TRBV12-3/TRBV12-4,many,TRBJ2-7,NA,TGTGCCAGCAGCCTCCAGGGGGGCTACGAGCAGTACTTC,CASSLQGGYEQYF
TRBV19,medium-sized,TRBJ2-7,NA,TGTGCCAGTACGTGGGGCTACGAGCAGTACTTC,CASTWGYEQYF
TRBV10-3,many,TRBJ1-3,NA,TGTGCCACCGCTACAGGAAACACCATATATTTT,CATATGNTIYF
TRBV28,many,TRBJ2-5,TRBD2,TGTGCCAGCAGTTCCACTAGCGGGAGACGGGAGACCCAGTACTTC,CASSSTSGRRETQYF
TRBV5-1,many,TRBJ2-6,NA,TGCGCCAGCAGCTTTCTTGGGGGGGCCAACGTCCTGACTTTC,CASSFLGGANVLTF
TRBV19,many,TRBJ2-4,NA,TGTGCCAGTAGAAGAGTTGGGGCAAAAAACATTCAGTACTTC,CASRRVGAKNIQYF
TRBV10-3,many,TRBJ1-2,NA,TGTGCCATCAGGACCCTTTATGGCTACACCTTC,CAIRTLYGYTF
TRBV2,many,TRBJ1-2,TRBD1,TGTGCCAGCCCGGACAGGGTTAGAGGCTACACCTTC,CASPDRVRGYTF
TRBV15,many,TRBJ1-6,NA,TGTGCCACCAGTGAACCGGGTGATAATTCACCCCTCCACTTT,CATSEPGDNSPLHF
TRBV15,many,TRBJ1-1,TRBD1,TGTGCCACCAGCAGAGATTTGTGGGACAGGGGGCTTAACACTGAAGCTTTCTTT,CATSRDLWDRGLNTEAFF
TRBV10-3,many,TRBJ2-3,NA,TGTGCCATCGCACGCCAGGGGGGATCAGATACGCAGTATTTT,CAIARQGGSDTQYF
TRBV20-1,many,TRBJ2-5,NA,TGCAGTGCTAGAGCCTCCAGGGCTGGCGGAGAGACCCAGTACTTC,CSARASRAGGETQYF
TRBV20-1,many,TRBJ1-6,NA,TGCAGTGCTAGAGACCGAACAGGGAACAATTCACCCCTCCACTTT,CSARDRTGNNSPLHF
TRBV28,many,TRBJ1-1,NA,TGTGCCAGCAAGCAAGCGCGGGGAACTGAAGCTTTCTTT,CASKQARGTEAFF
TRBV10-3,many,TRBJ1-1,NA,TGTGCCATCAGTGAGTCGGGGGGGAGTGGCACTGAAGCTTTCTTT,CAISESGGSGTEAFF
TRBV6-1,many,TRBJ2-1,TRBD2,TGTGCCAGCAGCGTGATGGGACTAGCGGGAGGTTCCTACAATGAGCAGTTCTTC,CASSVMGLAGGSYNEQFF
TRBV4-1,many,TRBJ2-7,TRBD2,TGCGCCAGCAGCCACCAGGCAAGCGGGAGTAACTTCTACGAGCAGTACTTC,CASSHQASGSNFYEQYF
TRBV28,many,TRBJ2-7,NA,TGTGCCAGCAGTTTGTCTGCCTACGAGCAGTACTTC,CASSLSAYEQYF
TRBV6-5,many,TRBJ1-1,TRBD1,TGTGCCAGCAGTTCGGGACAGATCAACACTGAAGCTTTCTTT,CASSSGQINTEAFF
TRBV5-1,many,TRBJ1-2,NA,TGCGCCAGCAGCTTGGACCTGACTCCTGGCTATGGCTACACCTTC,CASSLDLTPGYGYTF
TRBV21-1,many,TRBJ2-7,NA,TGTGCCAGCAGCCCCCTCAGGGGAGGGGGTTCCTACGAGCAGTACTTC,CASSPLRGGGSYEQYF
TRBV7-9,few,TRBJ1-4,NA,TGTGCCAGCAGCTTAGAGGAGGGGCGAGCCGGAAAACTGTTTTTT,CASSLEEGRAGKLFF
TRBV5-1,NA,TRBJ1-5,NA,TGCGCCAGCAGCCTGGGGCAGTTAAATCAGCCCCAGCATTTT,CASSLGQLNQPQHF
TRBV5-5,many,TRBJ2-2,NA,TGTGCCAGCACCACCGGGGGCACCGGGGAGCTGTTTTTT,CASTTGGTGELFF
TRBV20-1,many,TRBJ1-5,NA,TGCAGTGTTGTGACAGACAATCAGCCCCAGCATTTT,CSVVTDNQPQHF
TRBV7-9,many,TRBJ2-3,NA,TGTGCCAGCAGCCTTAGTGGGGGCCGACGCACAGATACGCAGTATTTT,CASSLSGGRRTDTQYF
TRBV12-3/TRBV12-4,few,TRBJ2-3,TRBD1,TGTGCCAGCAGTCCCCTACCAGGGGGCTGGGCAGATACGCAGTATTTT,CASSPLPGGWADTQYF
TRBV10-3,many,TRBJ1-3,NA,TGTGCCATCAGAGGGGGAAACACCATATATTTT,CAIRGGNTIYF
TRBV20-1,NA,TRBJ1-1,NA,TGCAGTGCTAGAGGGGACCTCGGGGCAGAAGTTACTTTAGCTCCTGAAGCTTTCTTT,CSARGDLGAEVTLAPEAFF
TRBV7-9,many,TRBJ2-7,NA,TGTGCCGTTGAAGCGAAAAGCAGGGGGGGCGAGCAGTACTTC,CAVEAKSRGGEQYF
TRBV3-1,once,TRBJ2-7,NA,TGTGCCAGCGGCCCGTGGACGCTCTACGAGCAGTACTTC,CASGPWTLYEQYF
TRBV4-3,many,TRBJ2-7,NA,TGCGCCAGCAGCCAAGATCACGGGGGAGCCTACGAGCAGTACTTC,CASSQDHGGAYEQYF
TRBV5-1,many,TRBJ1-3,NA,TGCGCCAGCAGCTTGGACAGGCGGTCTGGAAACACCATATATTTT,CASSLDRRSGNTIYF
TRBV7-9,many,TRBJ1-1,NA,TGTGCCAGCAGCTTAGTGGTTAACGGACAGGAAGCTTTCTTT,CASSLVVNGQEAFF
TRBV27,many,TRBJ1-6,TRBD1,TGTGCCAGCAGTTTATCGACAGGGAGAGCCCTCCACTTT,CASSLSTGRALHF
TRBV29-1,many,TRBJ1-2,NA,TGCAGCGTTGCCTTTCGGGGCCTCGGTGGCTACACCTTC,CSVAFRGLGGYTF
TRBV5-1,many,TRBJ2-1,NA,TGCGCCAGCAGCTTATCATCTGCGTCAGCGGCCCGCTCCTACAATGAGCAGTTCTTC,CASSLSSASAARSYNEQFF
TRBV12-3/TRBV12-4,many,TRBJ2-7,NA,TGTGCCAGCAGTTTAGTTAACTACTTCGAGCAGTACTTC,CASSLVNYFEQYF
TRBV19,few,TRBJ2-7,TRBD1,TGTGCCAGTAGTCGTACCGGGACAGTCGGCCACGAGCAGTACTTC,CASSRTGTVGHEQYF
TRBV20-1,NA,TRBJ2-7,TRBD2,TGCAGTGCAACCGGGACTAGCAGCTCCTACGAGCAGTACTTC,CSATGTSSSYEQYF
TRBV19,NA,TRBJ1-2,TRBD1,TGTGCCCGTAGTTTCGGGACAGGCTATGGCTACACCTTC,CARSFGTGYGYTF
TRBV18,many,TRBJ2-1,NA,TGTGCCAGCTCACCCTCCCCTAGCACTGACAATGAGCAGTTCTTC,CASSPSPSTDNEQFF
TRBV7-9,NA,TRBJ2-1,NA,TGTGCGATACTGGAGGGGCCCTTTTACAATGAGCAGTTCTTC,CAILEGPFYNEQFF